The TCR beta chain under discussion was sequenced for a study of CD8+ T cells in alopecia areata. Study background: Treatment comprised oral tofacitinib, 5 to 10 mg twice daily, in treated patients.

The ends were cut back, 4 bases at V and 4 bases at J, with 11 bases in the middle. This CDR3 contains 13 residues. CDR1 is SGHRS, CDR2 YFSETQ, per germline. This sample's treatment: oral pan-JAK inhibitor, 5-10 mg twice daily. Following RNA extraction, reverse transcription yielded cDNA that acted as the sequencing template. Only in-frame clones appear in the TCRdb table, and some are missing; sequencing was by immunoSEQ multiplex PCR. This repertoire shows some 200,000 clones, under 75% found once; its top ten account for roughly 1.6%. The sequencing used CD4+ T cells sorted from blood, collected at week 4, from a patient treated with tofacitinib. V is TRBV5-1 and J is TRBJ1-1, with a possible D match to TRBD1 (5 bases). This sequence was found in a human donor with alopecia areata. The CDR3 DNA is TGCGCCAGCAGCGGGGCATTGAGCACTGAAGCTTTCTTT. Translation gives CASSGALSTEAFF.